What follows are 3 T cell receptor beta chains derived from one specimen sequenced in a study of cytomegalovirus exposure and HLA in healthy donors. The primer mix had 60 Vbeta and 13 Jbeta primers. Clones were read by immunoSEQ multiplex PCR, and TCRdb kept only the in-frame ones, dropping some. Of 150,000 to 200,000 clones in the sample, roughly three quarters were seen once. The sequencing input was PBMCs. These receptors were obtained from a middle-aged man in good health and CMV-seropositive.

This chain connects TRBV19 to TRBJ2-3, with 14 bases lining up with TRBD2. Trimming at V came to 5 bases and at J to 6 bases, leaving 7 bases not matched to a gene. The CDR3 is 16 amino acids. Germline lookup yields CDR1 LNHDA and CDR2 SQIVND (reference sequence). The CDR3 DNA sequence: TGTGCCAGTAGTCTTGGACTAGCGGGGGGCTTGGATACGCAGTATTTT. Encoded protein: CASSLGLAGGLDTQYF.

The chain joins TRBV11-2 to TRBJ2-7; 7 bases are shared with TRBD1. The CDR3 contains 14 residues. J lost 4 bases, V lost 5 bases, and 8 bases had no gene match. Germline-derived CDR1 and CDR2 are SGHAT and FQNNGV. CDR3 nucleotides: TGTGCCAGCAGCACAGGGGTGATGAAGTACGAGCAGTACTTC. The encoded protein is CASSTGVMKYEQYF.

As to this clone: A read error may produce the germline difference seen at one junction end. The rearrangement joins TRBV7-7 to TRBJ2-7; D perhaps matches TRBD1 (5 bases). The CDR3 is made up of 16 amino acids. Germline CDR1 and CDR2: SSHAT and FNYEAQ (reference sequence). This chain's CDR3 is CASSPGQGHKPWEQYF. In nucleotides, the CDR3 is TGTGCTAGCAGCCCTGGACAAGGGCATAAACCTTGGGAGCAGTACTTC.